The 21 T cell receptor beta chains given below trace back to one sample, sequenced in a study of radiotherapy plus CTLA-4 blockade in lung cancer. Method: immunoSEQ multiplex PCR; TCRdb's copy keeps in-frame clones and lacks some. The data hold tens of thousands of clones, with 80% to 90% observed a single time. The specimen comprised peripheral blood, sampled from a patient treated with radiotherapy plus ipilimumab. The receptors stem from a human donor with non-small cell lung cancer whose response to radiotherapy plus ipilimumab could not be evaluated.

This chain joins TRBV4-2 and TRBJ1-3; unclear D gene. The CDR3 is made up of 20 amino acids. Germline V gene lookup returns CDR1 LGHNA and CDR2 YNFKEQ. Trimming removed 4 bases from V and 1 base from J, with 26 bases in between. CDR3 protein: CASSRQGRSAERVSGNTIYF. CDR3 DNA: TGTGCCAGCAGCCGACAAGGACGGTCAGCTGAGAGGGTATCTGGAAACACCATATATTTT.

The genes are TRBV7-2 and TRBJ2-3, with unresolved D. Germline values: CDR1 SGHTA, CDR2 FQGNSA. This CDR3 is 10 amino acids long. Trimming pared 3 bases from V and 7 bases from J, leaving 2 bases between. The CDR3 bases are TGTGCCAGCAGCTTCTATACGCAGTATTTT. It encodes CASSFYTQYF.

The genes are TRBV7-2 and TRBJ2-1; TRBD2 matches at 8 bases. The CDR3 spans 18 residues. V shed 2 bases, J shed 6 bases, and the junction held 15 bases outside the gene matches. Germline CDR1 SGHTA, CDR2 FQGNSA. This CDR3 is CASSLQLITGRASNEQFF. CDR3 sequence (DNA): TGTGCCAGCAGCTTACAACTCATTACCGGGAGGGCCTCCAATGAGCAGTTCTTC.

The chain joins TRBV18 to TRBJ1-5; no firm D call. Germline CDR1 reads KGHSH; CDR2 reads LQKENI. Trimming removed 4 bases from V and 5 bases from J, with 6 bases in between. The CDR3 runs 12 residues. In nucleotides, the CDR3 is TGTGCCAGCTCACGCCAGGATCAGCCCCAGCATTTT. Translation gives CASSRQDQPQHF. Full variable domain (outside the CDR3, taken from reference TRBV18 and TRBJ1-5): NAGVMQNPRHLVRRRGQEARLRCSPMKGHSHVYWYRQLPEEGLKFMVYLQKENIIDESGMPKERFSAEFPKEGPSILRIQQVVRGDSAAYFCASSRQDQPQHFGDGTRLSIL.

The chain employs TRBV29-1 and TRBJ2-7; D unclear. The germline gives CDR1 SQVTM, CDR2 ANQGSEA. This CDR3 comprises 12 residues. Trimming cost V 4 bases and J 1 base, with 8 bases left between them. CDR3 protein: CSVATGSYEQYF. CDR3 nucleotides: TGCAGCGTTGCGACTGGTTCCTACGAGCAGTACTTC.

The CDR3 spells CASSPRTSGGVGETQYF. CDR3 nucleotides: TGTGCCAGCAGCCCCCGGACTAGCGGGGGGGTAGGAGAGACCCAGTACTTC. V usage is TRBV4-2 and J usage is TRBJ2-5, with 15 bases aligning to TRBD2. Trimming removed 4 bases from V and 4 bases from J; junction bases left unmatched: 7. The CDR3 is made up of 17 amino acids. The V gene's germline CDR1 is LGHNA and CDR2 YNFKEQ.

This clone has a single count. The chain joins TRBV10-1 to TRBJ2-7; a weak D match, TRBD1 (6 bases). Trimming took off 6 bases at V and 10 bases at J, with 19 bases between the two ends. Germline CDR1 WNHNN, CDR2 SYGVQD (reference sequence). CDR3 length: 13 amino acids. The CDR3 reads CASSGQRTHGQYF. DNA of the CDR3: TGCGCCAGCAGCGGACAGCGGACTCACGGACAGTACTTC.

The rearrangement uses TRBV28 and TRBJ2-1; 7 bases fit TRBD2. With V trimmed by 6 bases and J by 9 bases, 5 bases remained unmatched. CDR1 is MDHEN, CDR2 SYDVKM, per germline. This CDR3 is built from 12 residues. CDR3 in DNA: TGTGCCAGCAGGCGGGAGATGGGTGAGCAGTTCTTC. The encoded protein is CASRREMGEQFF.

The chain joins TRBV5-5 to TRBJ2-7; D perhaps matches TRBD1 (6 bases). The CDR3 has 13 residues. In germline, CDR1 is SGHKS, CDR2 YYEKEE (reference sequence). Between the trimmed V and J ends, which lost 4 bases and 4 bases, there was a span of 12 bases. The DNA of the CDR3 is TGTGCCAGCAGCCCACAGGGTTTTTACGAGCAGTACTTC. This translates into CASSPQGFYEQYF.

The chain links TRBV5-1 to TRBJ2-5; 7 bases map to TRBD1. Trimming took 4 bases from V and 5 from J; bases not matched to a gene: 5. Germline-derived CDR1 and CDR2 are SGHRS and YFSETQ. This CDR3 contains 13 residues. This chain's CDR3 is CASSPDRAETQYF. CDR3 sequence (DNA): TGCGCCAGCAGCCCCGACAGGGCGGAGACCCAGTACTTC.

The V call is TRBV7-9, the J call TRBJ2-1; D is perhaps TRBD2 (6 bases). Trimming stripped 5 bases from V and 7 bases from J, with 21 bases between. CDR1 SEHNR and CDR2 FQNEAQ come from the germline V gene (reference sequence). This CDR3 has 16 amino acids. Here the CDR3 reads CASSPVGTGVVNEQFF. CDR3 in DNA: TGTGCCAGCAGCCCGGTGGGGACTGGAGTGGTGAATGAGCAGTTCTTC. The full variable domain, completed using reference TRBV7-9 and TRBJ2-1, is DTGVSQNPRHKITKRGQNVTFRCDPISEHNRLYWYRQTLGQGPEFLTYFQNEAQLEKSRLLSDRFSAERPKGSFSTLEIQRTEQGDSAMYLCASSPVGTGVVNEQFFGPGTRLTVL.

The chain combines TRBV28 with TRBJ2-1, with TRBD2 as a possible D gene (6 bases). This CDR3 region has 16 residues. V was clipped by 1 base and J by 9 bases, with 19 bases between them. Germline V gene lookup returns CDR1 MDHEN and CDR2 SYDVKM. The CDR3 sequence is CASSLSPLFTEGEQFF. CDR3 coding DNA: TGTGCCAGCAGTTTATCCCCCTTGTTCACGGAGGGTGAGCAGTTCTTC.

The chain couples TRBV19 to TRBJ1-2; D gene uncertain. The CDR3 runs 11 residues. Germline values: CDR1 LNHDA, CDR2 SQIVND (reference sequence). V shed 2 bases and J shed 14 bases, with 12 bases lying between them. The CDR3, as DNA: TGTGCCAGTAGTATACGTGAGATACGAACCTTC. This codes for CASSIREIRTF.

The chain couples TRBV6-1 to TRBJ1-6, with TRBD1 identical over 8 bases. With 8 bases clipped from V and 2 bases from J, the junction kept 5 bases outside the gene matches. CDR1 MNHNS and CDR2 SASEGT come from the germline V gene. This CDR3 region has 15 residues. CDR3 in amino acids: CASGQGTPYNSPLHF. DNA of the CDR3: TGTGCCAGCGGACAGGGTACCCCCTATAATTCACCCCTCCACTTT.

V and J are TRBV4-1 and TRBJ2-5, with TRBD2 matching over 10 bases. The V gene's germline CDR1 is MGHRA and CDR2 YSYEKL. The V and J ends lost 0 bases and 3 bases, in that order; junction bases with no gene match: 7. The CDR3 contains 17 residues. The CDR3 loop reads CASSQESALAGKETQYF. The CDR3 nucleotides read TGCGCCAGCAGCCAAGAGTCAGCACTAGCGGGGAAAGAGACCCAGTACTTC.

This chain uses TRBV10-1 with TRBJ2-5, with 14 bases aligning to TRBD2. The ends lost 6 bases at V and 2 bases at J; junction bases unmatched: 8. The CDR3 is made up of 17 amino acids. Germline-derived CDR1 and CDR2 are WNHNN and SYGVQD (reference sequence). The CDR3 protein is CASSSGLAGGRQETQYF. DNA for the CDR3: TGCGCCAGCAGCTCCGGACTAGCGGGGGGTAGGCAAGAGACCCAGTACTTC.

The chain is built from TRBV6-1 and TRBJ2-7; 9 bases fit TRBD1. This CDR3 contains 15 residues. In germline, CDR1 is MNHNS, CDR2 SASEGT. Trimming removed 9 bases from V and 0 bases from J; junction bases left unmatched: 9. The CDR3, as DNA: TGTGCCAGTGACTTACAGGGGGCTAACTCCTACGAGCAGTACTTC. It yields the protein CASDLQGANSYEQYF.

This rearrangement joins TRBV28 to TRBJ2-5, with 9 nucleotides matching TRBD2. Germline V gives CDR1 MDHEN, CDR2 SYDVKM. J lost 5 bases, V lost 7 bases, and 8 bases had no gene match. This CDR3 has 14 residues. The CDR3 coding sequence is TGTGCCAGCAACGTAGCGGGGGAGTGGGAGACCCAGTACTTC. It translates to CASNVAGEWETQYF. The full variable domain, with the rest looked up from reference TRBV28 and TRBJ2-5, is DVKVTQSSRYLVKRTGEKVFLECVQDMDHENMFWYRQDPGLGLRLIYFSYDVKMKEKGDIPEGYSVSREKKERFSLILESASTNQTSMYLCASNVAGEWETQYFGPGTRLLVL.

This clone was observed a few times. The V and J genes are TRBV5-6 and TRBJ2-2, with D perhaps TRBD2 (5 bases). The germline gives CDR1 SGHDT, CDR2 YYEEEE. CDR3 length equals 18 residues. Deletions cut 0 bases from V and 5 bases from J, with 20 bases between. CDR3 loop: CASSLAPDSLHPTGELFF. The CDR3 DNA is TGTGCCAGCAGCTTGGCCCCGGACTCCCTACATCCGACCGGGGAGCTGTTTTTT.

J is TRBJ2-3 and V is TRBV9; maybe TRBD1 (5 bases). CDR3 length: 14 amino acids. V was shortened by 4 bases and J by 1 base, with 10 bases between the two germline ends. Germline assignment: CDR1 SGDLS and CDR2 YYNGEE. The CDR3 bases are TGTGCCAGCAGCCCAGGGTGGGGCACAGATACGCAGTATTTT. Translation gives CASSPGWGTDTQYF.

J is TRBJ1-1 and V is TRBV5-6; weak D call: TRBD1 (5 bases). The CDR3 has 14 amino acids. The V end was cut by 4 bases, the J end by 3 bases, with 13 bases between. The germline V gene encodes CDR1 SGHDT and CDR2 YYEEEE. CDR3 nucleotides: TGTGCCAGCAGCCTCGTGGGGGGATACACTGAAGCTTTCTTT. Its translation is CASSLVGGYTEAFF.